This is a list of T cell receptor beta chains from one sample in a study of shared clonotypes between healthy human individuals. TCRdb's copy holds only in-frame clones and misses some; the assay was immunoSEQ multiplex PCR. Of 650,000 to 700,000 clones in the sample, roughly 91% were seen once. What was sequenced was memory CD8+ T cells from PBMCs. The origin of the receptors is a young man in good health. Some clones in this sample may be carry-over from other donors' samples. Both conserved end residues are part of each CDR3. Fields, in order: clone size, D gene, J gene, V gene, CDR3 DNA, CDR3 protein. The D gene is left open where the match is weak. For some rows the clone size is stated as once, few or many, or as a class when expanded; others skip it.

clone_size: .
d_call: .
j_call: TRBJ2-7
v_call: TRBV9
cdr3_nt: TGTGCCAGCAGCGCATCGGGGGTCTACGAGCAGTACTTC
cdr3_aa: CASSASGVYEQYF

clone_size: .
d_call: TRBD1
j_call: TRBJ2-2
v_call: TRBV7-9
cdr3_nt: TGTGCCAGCAGCTTTATGACAGGGAAAGCGAACACCGGGGAGCTGTTTTTT
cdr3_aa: CASSFMTGKANTGELFF

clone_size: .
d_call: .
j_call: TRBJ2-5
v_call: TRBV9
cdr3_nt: TGTGCCAGCAGCGCCGGTGGGAGAGCTGGGTACCAAGAGACCCAGTACTTC
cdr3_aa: CASSAGGRAGYQETQYF

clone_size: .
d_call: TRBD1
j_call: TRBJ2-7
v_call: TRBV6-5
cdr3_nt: TGTGCCAGCAGTTCCCTAGGACAGGCAATCTACGAGCAGTACTTC
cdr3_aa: CASSSLGQAIYEQYF

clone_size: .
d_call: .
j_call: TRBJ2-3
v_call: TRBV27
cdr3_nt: TGTGCCAGCGGGGATCCAGATACGCAGTATTTT
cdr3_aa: CASGDPDTQYF

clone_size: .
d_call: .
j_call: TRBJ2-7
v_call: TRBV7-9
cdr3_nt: TGTGCCAGCAGCTTTGGGACCCCAAGGTCCTACGAGCAGTACTTC
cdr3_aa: CASSFGTPRSYEQYF

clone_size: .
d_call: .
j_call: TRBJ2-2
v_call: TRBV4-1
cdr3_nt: TGCGCCAGCAGCCCAAACTCCGGGGAGCTGTTTTTT
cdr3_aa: CASSPNSGELFF

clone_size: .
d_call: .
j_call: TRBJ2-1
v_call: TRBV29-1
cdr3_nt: TGCAGCGTCGGGAGCTCCTACAATGAGCAGTTCTTC
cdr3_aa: CSVGSSYNEQFF

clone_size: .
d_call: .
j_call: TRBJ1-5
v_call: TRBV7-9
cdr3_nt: TGTGCCAGCAGAGGTGGGGACAGCAATCAGCCCCAGCATTTT
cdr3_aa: CASRGGDSNQPQHF

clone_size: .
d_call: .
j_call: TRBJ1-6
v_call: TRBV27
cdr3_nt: TGTGCCAGCAGTTTATCATCCCTCTATAATTCACCCCTCCACTTT
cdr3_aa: CASSLSSLYNSPLHF

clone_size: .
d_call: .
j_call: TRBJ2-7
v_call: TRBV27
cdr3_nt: TGTGCCAGCAGTTTTTCGGTAGGGGACTCCTCCTACGAGCAGTACTTC
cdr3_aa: CASSFSVGDSSYEQYF

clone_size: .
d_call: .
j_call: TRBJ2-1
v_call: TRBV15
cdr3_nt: TGTGCCACCAGCAGAGGGTTGAGGGATGAGCAGTTCTTC
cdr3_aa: CATSRGLRDEQFF

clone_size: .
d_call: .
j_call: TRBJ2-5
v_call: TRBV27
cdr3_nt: TGTGCCAGCAGTTTATCAGGCAGGGTGGAGACCCAGTACTTC
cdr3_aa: CASSLSGRVETQYF

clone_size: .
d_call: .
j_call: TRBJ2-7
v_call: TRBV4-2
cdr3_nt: TGTGCCAGCAGCCAAGATAAGGCTTGGGAGCAGTACTTC
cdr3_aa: CASSQDKAWEQYF

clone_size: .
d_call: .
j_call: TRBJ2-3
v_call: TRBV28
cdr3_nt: TGTGCCAGCACCTGGACCGGGTGGGGCACAGATACGCAGTATTTT
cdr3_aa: CASTWTGWGTDTQYF

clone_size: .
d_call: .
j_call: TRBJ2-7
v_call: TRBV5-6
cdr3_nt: TGTGCCAGCAGCTTGGGATCCTCCGAGCAGTACTTC
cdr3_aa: CASSLGSSEQYF

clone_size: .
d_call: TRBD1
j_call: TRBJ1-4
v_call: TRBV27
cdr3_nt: TGTGCCAGCAGTAGGAAAACAGGGGTGGCAGACGAAAAACTGTTTTTT
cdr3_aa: CASSRKTGVADEKLFF

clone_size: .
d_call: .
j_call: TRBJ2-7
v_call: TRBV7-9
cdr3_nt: TGTGCCAGCAGCCTCGGTTGGGGGAGACAATACGAGCAGTACTTC
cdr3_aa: CASSLGWGRQYEQYF

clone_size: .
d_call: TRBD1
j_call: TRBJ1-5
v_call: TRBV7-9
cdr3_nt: TGTGCCAGCAGCTTAGAGACAGGGGGCTTGGAGCAGCCCCAGCATTTT
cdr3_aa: CASSLETGGLEQPQHF

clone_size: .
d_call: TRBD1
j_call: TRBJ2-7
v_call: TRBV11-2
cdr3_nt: TGTGCCAGCAGCCCCTGGGACAGGGGAGGAATAAGAGAGCAGTACTTC
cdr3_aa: CASSPWDRGGIREQYF

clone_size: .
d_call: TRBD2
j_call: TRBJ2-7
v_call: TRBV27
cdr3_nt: TGTGCCAGCTGTTCGCTAGCGGGGGTCTACGAGCAGTACTTC
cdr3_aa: CASCSLAGVYEQYF

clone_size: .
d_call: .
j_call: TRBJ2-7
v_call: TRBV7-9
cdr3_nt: TGTGCCAGCAGCTTAAGGGGGATCGGGCAGTACTTC
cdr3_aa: CASSLRGIGQYF

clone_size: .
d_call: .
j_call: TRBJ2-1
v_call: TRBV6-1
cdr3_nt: TGTGCCAGCAGTGAAGCGCTTCTGGACCCGGACAATGAGCAGTTCTTC
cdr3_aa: CASSEALLDPDNEQFF

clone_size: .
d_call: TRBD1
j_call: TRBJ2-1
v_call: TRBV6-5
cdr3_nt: TGTGCCAGCAGTTACTCGACAGGGGGATTGATCGATGAGCAGTTCTTC
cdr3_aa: CASSYSTGGLIDEQFF

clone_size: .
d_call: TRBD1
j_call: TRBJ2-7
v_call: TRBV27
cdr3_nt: TGTGCCAGCAGTCCCCGGGGACAGGGATCGTACGAGCAGTACTTC
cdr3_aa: CASSPRGQGSYEQYF

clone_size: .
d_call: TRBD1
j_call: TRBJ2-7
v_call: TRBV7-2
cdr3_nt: TGTGCCAGCAGCTATTACAGGGGGCCGGGGTACGAGCAGTACTTC
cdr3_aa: CASSYYRGPGYEQYF

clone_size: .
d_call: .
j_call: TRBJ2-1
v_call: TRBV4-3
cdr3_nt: TGCGCCAGCAGTCCACAACAGAGCTCCTACAATGAGCAGTTCTTC
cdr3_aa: CASSPQQSSYNEQFF

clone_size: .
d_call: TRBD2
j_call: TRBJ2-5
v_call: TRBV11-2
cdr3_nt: TGTGCCAGCAGCCTATGGCGGGGGGAGACCCAGTACTTC
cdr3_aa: CASSLWRGETQYF

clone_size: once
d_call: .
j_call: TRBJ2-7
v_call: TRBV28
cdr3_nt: TGTGCCAGCACCCGCCGGGGGATCCCCTACGAGCAGTACTTC
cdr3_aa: CASTRRGIPYEQYF

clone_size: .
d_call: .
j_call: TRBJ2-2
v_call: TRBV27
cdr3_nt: TGTGCCAGCAGCCCCGGGACACCCGGGGAGCTGTTTTTT
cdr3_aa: CASSPGTPGELFF

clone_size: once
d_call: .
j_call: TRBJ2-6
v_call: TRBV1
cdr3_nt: TGCACCAGCAGTATTGGTCGGGCCAACGTCCTGACTTTC
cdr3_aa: CTSSIGRANVLTF

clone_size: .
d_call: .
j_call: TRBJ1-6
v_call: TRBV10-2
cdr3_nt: TGCGCCAGCAGTGAGTCCGTGGTGAGCTCCTATAATTCACCCCTCCACTTT
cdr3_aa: CASSESVVSSYNSPLHF

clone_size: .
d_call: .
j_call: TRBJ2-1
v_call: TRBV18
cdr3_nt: TGTGCCAGCTCACCACCGGGTCAAGGGACCTACAATGAGCAGTTCTTC
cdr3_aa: CASSPPGQGTYNEQFF

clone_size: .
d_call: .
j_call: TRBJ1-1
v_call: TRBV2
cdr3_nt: TGTGCCAGCAGCCCATGGGGGGGCGCGAGTTTGGAGGCTTTCTTT
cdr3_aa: CASSPWGGASLEAFF

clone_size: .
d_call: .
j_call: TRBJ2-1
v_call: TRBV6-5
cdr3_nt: TGTGCCAGCAGTTTACTAGGGAAGCAGTTCTTC
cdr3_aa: CASSLLGKQFF

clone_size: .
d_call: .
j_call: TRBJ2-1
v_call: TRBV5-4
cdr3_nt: TGTGCCAGCAGCTTCTCCTCAGATCCATACAATGAGCAGTTCTTC
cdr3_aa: CASSFSSDPYNEQFF

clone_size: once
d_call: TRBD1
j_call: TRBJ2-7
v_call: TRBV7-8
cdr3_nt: TGTGCCAGCAGCTTAGCGGGACAGGGACTGGCCTACGAGCAGTACTTC
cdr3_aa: CASSLAGQGLAYEQYF

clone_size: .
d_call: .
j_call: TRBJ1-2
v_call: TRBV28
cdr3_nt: TGTGCCAGCAGTCCCCCCTGGGGAGCTAACTATGGCTACACCTTC
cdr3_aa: CASSPPWGANYGYTF

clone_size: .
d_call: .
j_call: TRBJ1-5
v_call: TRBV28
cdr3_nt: TGTGCCAGCCCTGGAGGGTCTAGCAATCAGCCCCAGCATTTT
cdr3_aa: CASPGGSSNQPQHF

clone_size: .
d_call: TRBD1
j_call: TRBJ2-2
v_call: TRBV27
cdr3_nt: TGTGCCAGCAGTACCTTGGACAGGGGGAAAGCCGGGGAGCTGTTTTTT
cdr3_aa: CASSTLDRGKAGELFF

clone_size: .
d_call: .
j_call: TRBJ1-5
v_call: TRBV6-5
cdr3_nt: TGTGCCAGCAGTTACTGGGTGGGGAATCAGCCCCAGCATTTT
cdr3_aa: CASSYWVGNQPQHF